The source of this TCR beta chain is a study of shared clonotypes between healthy human individuals (dated by TCRdb to the early 2020s). With regard to the full study: The cohort comprised a couple of women and three men aged 18 to 49 years. For each donor, CD4 naive and CD4 memory were each given three plates, CD8 naive was given two plates, and CD8 memory was given one plate. Blood TCR repertoires of roughly 5 healthy adults were deeply sequenced to estimate repertoire size and the extent of clonotype sharing between individuals. To increase sequencing depth and limit assay-specific biases, TCR repertoire library preparation and sequencing were carried out by different laboratories using diverse techniques. Between about 0.9 and 10 billion PBMCs per donor were obtained by leukapheresis. Summary of the overall study and its limitations: Compared with non-shared clonotypes, clonotypes shared by all four sorted-subset donors had higher generation probabilities. Based on pairwise subsampling, the degree of clonotype sharing among donors was expected to be affected by sequencing depth. Even with the large sequencing depth, rarefaction of the sorted-subset datasets indicated that sequencing was incomplete. The genetic and exposure-history diversity represented was limited by the small number of donors. Sampling was limited to blood, and TCR repertoires in tissue likely differ from TCR repertoires in blood. Larger estimated clonotype richness was generally found for naive subsets than for memory subsets. Approximately 5% of naive CD4, around 3.5% of naive CD8, about 2.5% of memory CD4, and less than 0.45% of memory CD8 clonotypes were shared across several donors.

CDR1 and CDR2 are drawn from the germline V gene: SGHRS, YFSETQ. Germline trimming: 4 bases from V, 4 bases from J; junction bases outside gene matches: 6. The CDR3, cysteine through phenylalanine, is 16 amino acids long. The DNA shown is the 48-base CDR3, in frame from base 1. Using the deep immunoSEQ assay, multiplex PCR amplified TCR CDR3 regions from genomic DNA. Extracted genomic DNA from each cell subset was spread evenly across all wells of several immunoSEQ 96-well plates, with each plate serving as a replicate. For sorted subsets, 200 to 250 ng of genomic DNA, equivalent to around 29,000 T cell genomes, went into each replicate PCR. Purified libraries were measured with a Qubit 3.0 fluorometer, size-checked on a Bioanalyzer 2100, and measured again with the KAPA Library Quantification kit. A separate single-read 150-cycle Illumina NextSeq 550 flow cell was used to sequence each immunoSEQ 96-well plate. The study's own analysis went as follows. Because the immunoSEQ output included only junctional sequences and no quality scores, the filtering could not be the same as the filtering used for full-length reads. Sequences were annotated with PyIR, a Python wrapper for IgBLAST v1.9, and V/J genes and CDR3 were assigned using IMGT germline references. Any read was removed if the V/J assignment was weak (E-value above 1e-6), the CDR3 was missing, or the read contained stop codons, out-of-frame junctions, or ambiguous translated residues. V3J clonotypes were defined by identical inferred V gene, J gene, and CDR3 amino acid sequence. To compute the percentage overlap between repertoires, the number of shared unique clonotypes was divided by the size of the smaller repertoire. Repertoire richness was assessed with RTK rarefaction, the Chao1 estimator, and Recon v2.1 estimates of unobserved clonotypes. OLGA was used to compute generation probabilities for all TCRbeta clonotypes that the gDNA method yielded from a handful of donors. The immuneACCESS repertoire file appears here via TCRdb, limited to in-frame rearrangements. These files lack a portion of the clones; in checked studies, under half of the deficit traces to unresolved V genes, and the cause of the others is not known. D and trimming were read from the DNA, whereas the V and J calls and clone size are those reported in that table. The table for this sample lists about 2.4 million clones; approximately 94% of them were counted only once. The top ten constitute 0.36% of the sample.

About this clone: Its cognate antigen has yet to be identified. One base away there is no much larger clone; base qualities are not given.

The donors were healthy, HIV-negative adults who had no recently reported acute infections or vaccinations. All donors were Caucasian adults living in Nashville, Tennessee, USA. CD4+ T cells were enriched through magnetic negative selection, after which naive cells were positively selected on CD45RA and the remaining negative fraction served as the memory subset. Blood was obtained by leukapheresis, after which PBMCs were separated by Ficoll-Histopaque density gradient centrifugation and cryopreserved in liquid nitrogen vapor phase. Analytical flow cytometry was used to check the purity and quantity of every magnetically sorted T cell population. Each sorted fraction had its genomic DNA isolated and then quantified by UV absorbance on a Nanodrop 2000c.

The sequencing input was naive CD4+ T cells from PBMCs. This specimen's cell subset or site label, interpreted: CD45RA+ positively selected. This sequence originates from a man younger than 30 in good health. Some clones in this sample may be carry-over from other donors' samples. The chain uses TRBV5-1 and TRBJ2-2, and TRBD2 aligns with 11 junction nucleotides. The DNA is TGCGCCAGCAGCCAACTAGCGGGAGATAGCACCGGGGAGCTGTTTTTT. This codes for CASSQLAGDSTGELFF.